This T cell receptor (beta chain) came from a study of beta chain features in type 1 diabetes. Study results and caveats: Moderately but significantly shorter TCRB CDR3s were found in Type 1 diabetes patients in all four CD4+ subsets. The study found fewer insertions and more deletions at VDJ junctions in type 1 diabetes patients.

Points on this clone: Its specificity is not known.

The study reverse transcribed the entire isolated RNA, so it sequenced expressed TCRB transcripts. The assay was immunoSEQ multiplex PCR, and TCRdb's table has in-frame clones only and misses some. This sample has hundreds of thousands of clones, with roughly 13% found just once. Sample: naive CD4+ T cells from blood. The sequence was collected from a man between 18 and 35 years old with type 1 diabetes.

Here the CDR3 DNA reads TGTGCCAGCAGCTTCTGGGACAGGCCAGTCTACGAGCAGTACTTC. Translated: CASSFWDRPVYEQYF. The gene calls are TRBV13 and TRBJ2-7; 8 bases fit TRBD1. Per the germline V gene, CDR1 is PRHDT and CDR2 is FYEKMQ (reference sequence). The V segment lost 3 bases and the J segment 3 bases; nucleotides outside the gene matches: 7. The CDR3 consists of 15 residues.